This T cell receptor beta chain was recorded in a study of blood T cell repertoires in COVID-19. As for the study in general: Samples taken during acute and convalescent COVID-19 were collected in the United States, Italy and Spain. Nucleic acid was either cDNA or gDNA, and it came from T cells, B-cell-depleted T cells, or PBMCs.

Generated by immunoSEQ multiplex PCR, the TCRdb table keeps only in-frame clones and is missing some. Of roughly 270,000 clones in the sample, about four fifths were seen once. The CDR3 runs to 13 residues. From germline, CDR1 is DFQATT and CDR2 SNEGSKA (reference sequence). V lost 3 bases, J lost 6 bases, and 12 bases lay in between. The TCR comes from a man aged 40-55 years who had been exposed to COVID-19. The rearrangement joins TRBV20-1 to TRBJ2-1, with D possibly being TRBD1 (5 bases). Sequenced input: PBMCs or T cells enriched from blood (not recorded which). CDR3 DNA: TGCAGTGCTAGTAGCAGGGTCCTCAATGAGCAGTTCTTC. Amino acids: CSASSRVLNEQFF.